This T cell receptor (beta chain) was found in a study of blood T cell repertoires in COVID-19. Per the authors' pipeline: Reference gene primers were amplified, and this amplification served to estimate nucleated cell counts. Profiled with immunoSEQ multiplex PCR; TCRdb holds only in-frame clones, not every one. V, J and clone size reflect that table, while D and trimming were determined from the DNA. The sample holds under 250,000 clones, less than 85% seen once. Unmatched junction bases numbered 8, after V lost 3 bases and J lost 4 bases. Germline V gene data show CDR1 as MRHNA and CDR2 as SNTAGT. The CDR3 is made up of 16 amino acids.

The specimen sequenced was peripheral blood. The rearrangement joins TRBV6-4 to TRBJ2-3; 9 nucleotides match TRBD2. This sequence originates from a woman in her 70s with active or convalescent COVID-19. The CDR3 here is CASSEGAGGTADTQYF. The DNA for the CDR3 is TGTGCCAGCAGTGAGGGAGCGGGGGGAACGGCAGATACGCAGTATTTT.